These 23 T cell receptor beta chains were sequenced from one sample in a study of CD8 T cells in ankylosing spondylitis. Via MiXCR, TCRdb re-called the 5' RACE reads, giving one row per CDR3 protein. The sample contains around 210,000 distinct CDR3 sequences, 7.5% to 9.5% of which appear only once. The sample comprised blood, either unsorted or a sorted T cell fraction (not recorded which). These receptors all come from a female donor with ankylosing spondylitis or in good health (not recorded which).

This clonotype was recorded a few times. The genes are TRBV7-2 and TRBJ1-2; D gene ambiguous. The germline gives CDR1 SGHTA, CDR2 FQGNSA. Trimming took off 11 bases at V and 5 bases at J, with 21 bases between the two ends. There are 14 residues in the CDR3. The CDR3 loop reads CAPPSQVARYGYTF. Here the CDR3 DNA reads TGTGCCCCCCCCTCCCAGGTAGCAAGGTATGGCTACACCTTC.

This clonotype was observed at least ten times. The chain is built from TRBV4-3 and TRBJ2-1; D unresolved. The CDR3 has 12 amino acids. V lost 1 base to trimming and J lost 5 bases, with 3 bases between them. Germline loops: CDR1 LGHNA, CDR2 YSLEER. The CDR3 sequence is CASSQVHNEQFF. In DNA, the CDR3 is TGCGCCAGCAGCCAAGTTCACAATGAGCAGTTCTTC.

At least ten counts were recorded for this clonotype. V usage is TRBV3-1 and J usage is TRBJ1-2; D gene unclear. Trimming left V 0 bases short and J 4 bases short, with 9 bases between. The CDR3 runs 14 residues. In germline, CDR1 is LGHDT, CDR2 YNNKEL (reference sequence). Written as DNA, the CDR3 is TGTGCCAGCAGCCAAGAAGGTGGGATCTATGGCTACACCTTC. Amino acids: CASSQEGGIYGYTF.

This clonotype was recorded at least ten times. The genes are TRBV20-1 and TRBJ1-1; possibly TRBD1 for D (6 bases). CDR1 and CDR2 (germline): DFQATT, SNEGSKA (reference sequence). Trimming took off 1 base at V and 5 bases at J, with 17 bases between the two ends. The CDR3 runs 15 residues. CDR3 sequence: CSARGRGGGGTEAFF. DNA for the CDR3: TGCAGTGCTAGAGGTCGGGGTGGGGGCGGGACTGAAGCTTTCTTT.

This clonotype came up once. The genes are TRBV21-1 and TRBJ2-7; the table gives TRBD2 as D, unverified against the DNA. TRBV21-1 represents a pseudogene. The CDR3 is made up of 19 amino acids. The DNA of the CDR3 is TGTGCCAGCAGCAAACGACCGGGACTAGCGGAAAGCCCGTCCTACGAGCAGTACTTC. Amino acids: CASSKRPGLAESPSYEQYF.

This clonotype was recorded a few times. The CDR3 bases are TGTGCCAGCAGCTTACGGGGAGACTATGACGAGCAGTACTTC. It is translated as CASSLRGDYDEQYF. The chain is built from TRBV25-1 and TRBJ2-7, with D tentatively TRBD2 (5 bases). The CDR3 extends over 14 amino acids. The V and J ends lost 6 bases and 5 bases respectively, with 17 bases between them. CDR1 is MGHDK, CDR2 SYGVNS, per germline.

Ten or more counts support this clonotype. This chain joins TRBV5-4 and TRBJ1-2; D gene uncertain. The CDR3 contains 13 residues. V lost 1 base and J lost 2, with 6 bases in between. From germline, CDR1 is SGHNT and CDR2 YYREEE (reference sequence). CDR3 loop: CASSLLRNYGYTF. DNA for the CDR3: TGTGCCAGCAGCTTGTTGAGGAACTATGGCTACACCTTC.

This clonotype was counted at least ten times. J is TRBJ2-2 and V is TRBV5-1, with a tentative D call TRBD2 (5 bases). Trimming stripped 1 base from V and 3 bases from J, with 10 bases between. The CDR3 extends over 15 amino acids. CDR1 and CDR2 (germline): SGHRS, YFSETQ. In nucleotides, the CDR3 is TGCGCCAGCAGCTTGACGGGATGGGACACCGGGGAGCTGTTTTTT. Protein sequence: CASSLTGWDTGELFF.

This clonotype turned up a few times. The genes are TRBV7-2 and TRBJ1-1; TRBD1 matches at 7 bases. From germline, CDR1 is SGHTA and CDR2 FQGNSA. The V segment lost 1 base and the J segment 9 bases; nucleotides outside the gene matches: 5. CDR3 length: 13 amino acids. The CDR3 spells CASSLGLGGKAFF. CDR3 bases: TGTGCCAGCAGCTTAGGGTTAGGGGGCAAAGCTTTCTTT.

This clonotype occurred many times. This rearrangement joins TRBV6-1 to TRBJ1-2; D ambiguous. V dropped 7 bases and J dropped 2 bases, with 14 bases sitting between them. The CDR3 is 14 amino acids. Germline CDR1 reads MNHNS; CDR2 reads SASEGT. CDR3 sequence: CASTSDGPNYGYTF. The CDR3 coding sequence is TGTGCCAGCACCAGTGACGGCCCGAACTATGGCTACACCTTC.

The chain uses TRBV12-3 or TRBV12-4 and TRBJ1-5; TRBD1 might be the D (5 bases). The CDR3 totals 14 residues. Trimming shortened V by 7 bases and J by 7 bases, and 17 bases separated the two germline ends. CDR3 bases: TGTGCCAGCACCGAATCGGGGGGTGGGCAGCCCCAGCATTTT. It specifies CASTESGGGQPQHF.

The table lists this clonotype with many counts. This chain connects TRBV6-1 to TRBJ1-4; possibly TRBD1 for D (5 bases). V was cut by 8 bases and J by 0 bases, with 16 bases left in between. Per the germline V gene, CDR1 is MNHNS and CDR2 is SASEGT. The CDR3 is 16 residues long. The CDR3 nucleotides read TGTGCCAGCGCCTCTACAGGCTTGGCAACTAATGAAAAACTGTTTTTT. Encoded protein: CASASTGLATNEKLFF.

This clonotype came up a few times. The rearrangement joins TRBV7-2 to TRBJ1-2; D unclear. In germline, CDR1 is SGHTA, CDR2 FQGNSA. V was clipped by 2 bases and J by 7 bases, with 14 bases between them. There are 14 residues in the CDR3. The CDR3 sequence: CASSLTGRAVGYTF. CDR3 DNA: TGTGCCAGCAGCTTAACCGGGAGGGCCGTTGGCTACACCTTC.

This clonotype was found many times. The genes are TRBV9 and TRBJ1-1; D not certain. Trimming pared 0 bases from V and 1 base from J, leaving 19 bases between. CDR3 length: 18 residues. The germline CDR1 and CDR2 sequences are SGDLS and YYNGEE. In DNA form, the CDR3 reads TGTGCCAGCAGCGTAGACCCCCAGTTGTGGGGAAGGAACACTGAAGCTTTCTTT. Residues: CASSVDPQLWGRNTEAFF.

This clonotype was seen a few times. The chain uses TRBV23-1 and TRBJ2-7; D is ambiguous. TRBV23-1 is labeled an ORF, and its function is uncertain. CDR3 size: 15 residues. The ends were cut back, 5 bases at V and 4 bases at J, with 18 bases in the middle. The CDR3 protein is CASSGFKREKYEQYF. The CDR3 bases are TGCGCCAGCAGTGGCTTCAAACGCGAGAAGTACGAGCAGTACTTC.

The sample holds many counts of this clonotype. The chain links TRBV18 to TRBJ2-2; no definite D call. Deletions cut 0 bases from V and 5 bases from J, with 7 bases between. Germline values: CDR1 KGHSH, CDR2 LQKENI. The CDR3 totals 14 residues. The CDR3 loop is CASSPPILTGELFF. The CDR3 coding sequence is TGTGCCAGCTCACCACCGATTCTAACCGGGGAGCTGTTTTTT.

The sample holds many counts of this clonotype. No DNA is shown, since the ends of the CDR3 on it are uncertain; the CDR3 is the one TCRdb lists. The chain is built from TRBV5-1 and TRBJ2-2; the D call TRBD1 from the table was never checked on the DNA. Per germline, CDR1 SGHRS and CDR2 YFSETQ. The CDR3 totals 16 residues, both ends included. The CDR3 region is CARVPRAVRTPGSCFF.

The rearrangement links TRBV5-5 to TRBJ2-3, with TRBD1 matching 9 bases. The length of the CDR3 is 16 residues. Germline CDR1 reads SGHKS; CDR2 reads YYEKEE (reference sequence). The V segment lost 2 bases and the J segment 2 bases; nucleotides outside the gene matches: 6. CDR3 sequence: CASSFTGTGFTDTQYF. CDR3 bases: TGTGCCAGCAGCTTTACCGGGACAGGGTTCACAGATACGCAGTATTTT.

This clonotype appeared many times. In DNA form, the CDR3 reads TGTGCCAGCAGCTTAGCCGGGCCCAGGGAGACCCAGTACTTC. Its protein is CASSLAGPRETQYF. The chain is built from TRBV7-2 and TRBJ2-5; D call uncertain. Trimming pared 0 bases from V and 5 bases from J, leaving 10 bases between. Germline lookup yields CDR1 SGHTA and CDR2 FQGNSA. The CDR3 has 14 amino acids.

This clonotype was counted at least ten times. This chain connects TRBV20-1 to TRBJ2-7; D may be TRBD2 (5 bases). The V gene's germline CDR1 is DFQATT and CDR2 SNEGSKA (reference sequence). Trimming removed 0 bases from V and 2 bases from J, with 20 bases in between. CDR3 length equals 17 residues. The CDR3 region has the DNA TGCAGTGCTAGAGATATCGCCCGTGAGGGATTGACCTACGAGCAGTACTTC. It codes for CSARDIAREGLTYEQYF.

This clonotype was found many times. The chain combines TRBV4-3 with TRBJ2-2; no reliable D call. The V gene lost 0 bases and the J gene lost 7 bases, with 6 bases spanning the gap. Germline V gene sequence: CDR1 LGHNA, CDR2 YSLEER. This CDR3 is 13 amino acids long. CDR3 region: CASSQDRVGELFF. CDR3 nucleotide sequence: TGCGCCAGCAGCCAAGATCGTGTCGGGGAGCTGTTTTTT.

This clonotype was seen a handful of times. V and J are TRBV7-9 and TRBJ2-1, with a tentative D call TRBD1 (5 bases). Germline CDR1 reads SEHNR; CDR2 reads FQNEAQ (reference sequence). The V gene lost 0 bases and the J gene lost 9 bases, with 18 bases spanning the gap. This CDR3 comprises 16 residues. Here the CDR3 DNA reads TGTGCCAGCAGCTTAGCGTGGGGCGAGGCGCTGGTTGAGCAGTTCTTC. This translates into CASSLAWGEALVEQFF.

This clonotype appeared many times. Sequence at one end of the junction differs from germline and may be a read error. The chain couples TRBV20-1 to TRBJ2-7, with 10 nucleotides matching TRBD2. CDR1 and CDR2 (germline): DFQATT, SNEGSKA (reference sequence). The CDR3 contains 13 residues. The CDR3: CSASGGSSYEQYF. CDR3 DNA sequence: TGCAGCGCTAGCGGGGGCAGCTCCTACGAGCAGTACTTC.